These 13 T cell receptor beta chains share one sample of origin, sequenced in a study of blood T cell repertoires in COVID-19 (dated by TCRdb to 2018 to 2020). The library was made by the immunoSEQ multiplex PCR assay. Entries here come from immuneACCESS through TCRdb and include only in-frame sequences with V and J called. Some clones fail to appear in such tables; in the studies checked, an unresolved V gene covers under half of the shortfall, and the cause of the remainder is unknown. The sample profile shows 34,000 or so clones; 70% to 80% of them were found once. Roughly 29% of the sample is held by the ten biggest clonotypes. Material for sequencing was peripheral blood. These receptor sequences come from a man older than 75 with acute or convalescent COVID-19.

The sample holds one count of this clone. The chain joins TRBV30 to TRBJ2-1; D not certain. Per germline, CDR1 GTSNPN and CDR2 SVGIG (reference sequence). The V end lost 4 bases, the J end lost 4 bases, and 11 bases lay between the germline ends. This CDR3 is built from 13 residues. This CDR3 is CAWKPDFYNEQFF. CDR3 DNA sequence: TGTGCCTGGAAACCCGACTTTTACAATGAGCAGTTCTTC.

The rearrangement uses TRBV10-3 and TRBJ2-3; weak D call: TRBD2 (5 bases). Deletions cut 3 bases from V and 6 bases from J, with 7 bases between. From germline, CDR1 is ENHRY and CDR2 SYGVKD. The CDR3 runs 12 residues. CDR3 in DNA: TGTGCCATCAGTGATACGGGGGATACGCAGTATTTT. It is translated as CAISDTGDTQYF.

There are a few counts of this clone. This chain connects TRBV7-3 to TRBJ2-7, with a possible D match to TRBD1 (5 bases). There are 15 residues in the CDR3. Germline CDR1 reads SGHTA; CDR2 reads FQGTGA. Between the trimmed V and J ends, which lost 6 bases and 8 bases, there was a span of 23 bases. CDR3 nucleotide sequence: TGTGCCAGCAGGACAGCGTGGAGAGCAGTTACGAAGCAGTACTTC. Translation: CASRTAWRAVTKQYF.

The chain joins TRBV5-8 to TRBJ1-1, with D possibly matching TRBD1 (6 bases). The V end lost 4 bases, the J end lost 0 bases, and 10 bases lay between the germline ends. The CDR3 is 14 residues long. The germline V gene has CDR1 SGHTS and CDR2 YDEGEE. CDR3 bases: TGTGCCAGCAGCCAAGACAGGATGAACACTGAAGCTTTCTTT. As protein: CASSQDRMNTEAFF. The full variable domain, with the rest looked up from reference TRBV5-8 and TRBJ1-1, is EAGVTQSPTHLIKTRGQQATLRCSPISGHTSVYWYQQALGLGLQFLLWYDEGEERNRGNFPPRFSGRQFPNYSSELNVNALELEDSALYLCASSQDRMNTEAFFGQGTRLTVV.

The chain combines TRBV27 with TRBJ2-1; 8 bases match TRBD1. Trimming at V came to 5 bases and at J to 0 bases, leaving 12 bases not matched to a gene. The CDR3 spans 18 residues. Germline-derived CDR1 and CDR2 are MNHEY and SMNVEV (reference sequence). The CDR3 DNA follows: TGTGCCAGCAGTGGGACAGGTCGGATTCCTTCCTCCTACAATGAGCAGTTCTTC. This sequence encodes CASSGTGRIPSSYNEQFF.

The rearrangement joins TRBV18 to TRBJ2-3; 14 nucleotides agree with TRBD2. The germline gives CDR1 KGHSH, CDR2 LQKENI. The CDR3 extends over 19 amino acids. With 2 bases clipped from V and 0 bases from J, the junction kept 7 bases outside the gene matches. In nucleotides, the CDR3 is TGTGCCAGCTCACCATCGGGACTAGCGGGAGCGACCAGCACAGATACGCAGTATTTT. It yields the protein CASSPSGLAGATSTDTQYF.

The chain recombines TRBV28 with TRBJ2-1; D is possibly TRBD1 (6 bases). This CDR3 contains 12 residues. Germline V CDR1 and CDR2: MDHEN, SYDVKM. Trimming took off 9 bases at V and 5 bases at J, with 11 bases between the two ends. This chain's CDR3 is CASIQGHNEQFF. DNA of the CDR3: TGTGCCAGTATACAGGGCCACAATGAGCAGTTCTTC.

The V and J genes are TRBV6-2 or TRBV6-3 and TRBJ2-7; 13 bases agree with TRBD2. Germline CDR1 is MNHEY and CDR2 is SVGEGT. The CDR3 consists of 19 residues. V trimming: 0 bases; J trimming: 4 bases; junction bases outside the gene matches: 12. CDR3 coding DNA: TGTGCCAGCAGTTACTCCTACATTTCCGGGACTAGCGGGGAGTACGAGCAGTACTTC. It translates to CASSYSYISGTSGEYEQYF.

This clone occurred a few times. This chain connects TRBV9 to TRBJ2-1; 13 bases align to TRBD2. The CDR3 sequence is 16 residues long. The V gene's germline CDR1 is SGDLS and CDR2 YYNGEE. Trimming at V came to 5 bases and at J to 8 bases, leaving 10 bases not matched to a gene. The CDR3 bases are TGTGCCAGCAGTCCCGGGACTAGCGGGACTTTTGATGAGCAGTTCTTC. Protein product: CASSPGTSGTFDEQFF.

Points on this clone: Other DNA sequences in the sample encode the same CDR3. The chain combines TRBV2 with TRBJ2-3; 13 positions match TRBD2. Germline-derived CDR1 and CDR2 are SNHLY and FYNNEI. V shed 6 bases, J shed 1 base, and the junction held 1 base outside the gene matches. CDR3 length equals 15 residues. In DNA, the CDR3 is TGTGCCAGCAGCGGACTAGCGGGAGGCACAGATACGCAGTATTTT. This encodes CASSGLAGGTDTQYF.

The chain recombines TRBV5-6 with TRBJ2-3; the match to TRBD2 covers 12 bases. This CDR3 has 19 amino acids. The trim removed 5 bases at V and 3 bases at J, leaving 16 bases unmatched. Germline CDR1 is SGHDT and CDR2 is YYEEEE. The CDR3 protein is CASRPPDPGLAGGTDTQYF. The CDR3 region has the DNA TGTGCCAGCAGGCCGCCTGACCCGGGACTAGCGGGCGGTACAGATACGCAGTATTTT.

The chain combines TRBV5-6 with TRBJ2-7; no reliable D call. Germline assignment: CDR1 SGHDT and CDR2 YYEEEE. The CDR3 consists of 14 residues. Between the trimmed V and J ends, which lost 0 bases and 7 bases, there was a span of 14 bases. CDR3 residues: CASSLGLGFSEQYF. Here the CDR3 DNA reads TGTGCCAGCAGCTTGGGGCTAGGTTTCTCGGAGCAGTACTTC.

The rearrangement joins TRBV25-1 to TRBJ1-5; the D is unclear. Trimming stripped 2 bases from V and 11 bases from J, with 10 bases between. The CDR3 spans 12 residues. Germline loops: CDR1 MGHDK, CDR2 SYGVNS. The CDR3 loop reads CASSEGGLSQHF. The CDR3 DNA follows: TGTGCCAGCAGTGAAGGTGGGCTGTCCCAGCATTTT.